This T cell receptor (beta chain) appears in the sequencing data of a study of T-cell reconstitution after alpha-beta-depleted transplantation in children. Construction of the TCRbeta library involved unique molecular identifiers. TCRdb reanalysed the PCR reads using MiXCR and keeps one entry per CDR3 protein. Among some 81,000 distinct CDR3 sequences listed, 14% were seen once. The V gene end was trimmed by 5 bases and the J gene end by 10 bases; junction bases not matched to a gene: 12. Germline CDR1 and CDR2: GTSNPN and SVGIG (reference sequence). This CDR3 has 13 residues. The chain has TRBV30 and TRBJ1-2; TRBD1 matches 8 bases. The sequence was obtained from a male patient aged 2-9 years who had a stem cell transplant for acute lymphoblastic leukemia, so the T cells may come from the graft donor. Sequenced here: PBMCs, mostly from graft donor cells, sampled 180 days after TCRalphabeta/CD19-depleted stem cell transplant. DNA for the CDR3: TGTGCCTGGGCCGGGACAGGCTCTTTGGTCTACACCTTC. Its protein is CAWAGTGSLVYTF. The whole variable domain, remainder taken from reference TRBV30 and TRBJ1-2, is SQTIHQWPATLVQPVGSPLSLECTVEGTSNPNLYWYRQAAGRGLQLLFYSVGIGQISSEVPQNLSASRPQDRQFILSSKKLLLSDSGFYLCAWAGTGSLVYTFGSGTRLTVV.